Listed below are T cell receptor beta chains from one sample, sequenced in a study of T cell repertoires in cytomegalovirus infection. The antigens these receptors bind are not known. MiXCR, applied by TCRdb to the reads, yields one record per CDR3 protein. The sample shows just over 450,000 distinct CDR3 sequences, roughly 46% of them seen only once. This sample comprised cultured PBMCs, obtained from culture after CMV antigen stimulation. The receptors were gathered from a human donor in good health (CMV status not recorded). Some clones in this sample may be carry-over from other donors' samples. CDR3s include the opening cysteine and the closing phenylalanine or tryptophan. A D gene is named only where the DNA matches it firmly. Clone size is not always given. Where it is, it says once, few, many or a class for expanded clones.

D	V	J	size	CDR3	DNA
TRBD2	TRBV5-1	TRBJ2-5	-	CASSARGGETQYF	TGCGCCAGCAGCGCCCGGGGGGGGGAGACCCAGTACTTC
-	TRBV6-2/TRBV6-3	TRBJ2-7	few	CASSYNRAAFSYEQYF	TGTGCCAGCAGTTACAACAGGGCCGCTTTCTCCTACGAGCAGTACTTC
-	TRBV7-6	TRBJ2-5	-	CASSSGLGETQYF	TGTGCCAGCAGCTCCGGACTGGGGGAGACCCAGTACTTC
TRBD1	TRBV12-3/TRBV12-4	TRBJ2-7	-	CASSPRDRGQQYF	TGTGCCAGCAGTCCGCGGGACAGGGGGCAGCAGTACTTC
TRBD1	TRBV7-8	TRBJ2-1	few	CASSLWTGGPGDEQFF	TGTGCCAGCAGCTTATGGACAGGGGGCCCTGGGGATGAGCAGTTCTTC
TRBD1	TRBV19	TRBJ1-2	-	CASSSTGQGARHYGYTF	TGTGCCAGTAGTTCTACGGGACAGGGGGCGCGTCACTATGGCTACACCTTC
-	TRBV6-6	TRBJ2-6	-	CASTGTHSGANVLTF	TGTGCCAGCACCGGAACTCACTCTGGGGCCAACGTCCTGACTTTC
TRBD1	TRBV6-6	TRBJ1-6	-	CTNSVTGDSPLHF	TGTACCAATTCCGTGACAGGGGATTCACCCCTCCACTTT
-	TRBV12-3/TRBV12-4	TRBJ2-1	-	CASRGLQDEQFF	TGTGCCAGCAGGGGACTTCAGGATGAGCAGTTCTTC
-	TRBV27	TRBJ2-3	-	CASIARGGIFDTQYF	TGTGCCAGCATTGCCAGGGGTGGAATTTTTGATACGCAGTATTTT
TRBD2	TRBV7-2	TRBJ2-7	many	CASSFSGSYEQYF	TGTGCCAGCAGCTTTAGCGGGAGCTACGAGCAGTACTTC
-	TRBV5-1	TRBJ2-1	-	CASSLVAGANEQFF	TGCGCCAGCAGCTTGGTGGCAGGGGCGAATGAGCAGTTCTTC
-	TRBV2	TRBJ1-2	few	CASKKIREEGYTF	TGTGCCAGCAAAAAAATCAGGGAAGAGGGCTACACCTTC
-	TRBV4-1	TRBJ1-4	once	CASSQQNSEFREKLFF	TGCGCCAGCAGCCAACAAAACTCGGAGTTCAGGGAAAAACTGTTTTTT
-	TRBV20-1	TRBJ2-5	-	CSASSTAQETQYF	TGCAGTGCTAGTAGTACTGCCCAAGAGACCCAGTACTTC
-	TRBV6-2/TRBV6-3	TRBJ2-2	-	CASSLGSLGELFF	TGTGCCAGCAGCCTAGGCAGCCTCGGGGAGCTGTTTTTT
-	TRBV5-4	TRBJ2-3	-	CASSPPTQTDTQYF	TGTGCCAGCAGCCCACCAACACAGACAGATACGCAGTATTTT
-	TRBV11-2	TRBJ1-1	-	CASSPGGGGAEAFF	TGTGCCAGCAGCCCAGGTGGGGGAGGTGCTGAAGCTTTCTTT
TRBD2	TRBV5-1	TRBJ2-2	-	CASSREVLKTGELFF	TGCGCCAGCAGTCGGGAGGTACTGAAGACCGGGGAGCTGTTTTTT
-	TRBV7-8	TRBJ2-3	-	CASSLGGTIDTQYF	TGTGCCAGCAGCTTAGGGGGCACGATAGATACGCAGTATTTT
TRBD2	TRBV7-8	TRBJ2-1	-	CASKLLHGPGGGAVF	TGTGCCAGCAAGCTCCTTCATGGGCCGGGCGGGGGGGCGGTCTTC
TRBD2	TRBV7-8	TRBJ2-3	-	CASSLVPGGPRDTQYF	TGTGCCAGCAGCTTAGTCCCGGGGGGGCCGAGAGATACGCAGTATTTT
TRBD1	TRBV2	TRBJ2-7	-	CASRGTGSSYEQYF	TGTGCCAGCAGGGGGACAGGGAGCTCCTACGAGCAGTACTTC
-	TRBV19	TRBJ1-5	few	CASSAGLRNQPQHF	TGTGCCAGTAGTGCAGGGTTGAGGAATCAGCCCCAGCATTTT
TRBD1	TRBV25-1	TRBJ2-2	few	CASSGQGPTGELFF	TGTGCCAGCAGCGGACAGGGGCCCACCGGGGAGCTGTTTTTT
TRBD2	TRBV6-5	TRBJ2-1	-	CASSYSWDYNHGAYNEQFF	TGTGCCAGCAGTTACTCGTGGGACTACAACCACGGGGCCTACAATGAGCAGTTCTTC
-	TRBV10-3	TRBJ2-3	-	CAISRVSERTDTQYF	TGTGCCATCAGCAGGGTTTCGGAAAGGACAGATACGCAGTATTTT
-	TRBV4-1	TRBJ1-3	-	CASSRSLDRRSGNTIYF	TGCGCCAGCAGCCGCTCTTTAGACAGACGCTCTGGAAACACCATATATTTT
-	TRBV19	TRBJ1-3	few	CASRPGSSGNTIYF	TGTGCCAGTAGACCGGGGTCCTCTGGAAACACCATATATTTT
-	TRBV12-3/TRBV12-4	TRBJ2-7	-	CASSFSVRLSYEQYF	TGTGCCAGCAGTTTTAGCGTAAGATTATCCTACGAGCAGTACTTC
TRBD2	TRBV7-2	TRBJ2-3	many	CASSLGMAGVADTQYF	TGTGCCAGCAGCTTGGGGATGGCGGGGGTAGCAGATACGCAGTATTTT
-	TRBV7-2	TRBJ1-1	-	CASSLSGYEAFF	TGTGCCAGCAGCTTATCGGGTTACGAAGCTTTCTTT
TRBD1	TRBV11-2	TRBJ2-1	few	CASSPRQGHDEQFF	TGTGCCAGCAGCCCCCGACAGGGACACGATGAGCAGTTCTTC
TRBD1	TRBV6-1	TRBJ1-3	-	CASNLRGTGNTIYF	TGTGCCAGCAATCTCAGGGGGACTGGAAACACCATATATTTT
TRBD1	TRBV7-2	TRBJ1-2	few	CASSGRGRWGYTF	TGTGCCAGCAGCGGAAGGGGGCGATGGGGCTACACCTTC
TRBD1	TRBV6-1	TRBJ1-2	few	CASRRTGYGYTF	TGTGCCAGCAGGCGGACAGGCTATGGCTACACCTTC
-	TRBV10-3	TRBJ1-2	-	CAISESWQPVNYGYTF	TGTGCCATCAGTGAGTCGTGGCAGCCCGTTAACTATGGCTACACCTTC
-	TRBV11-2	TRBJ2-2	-	CASRTYRSPGELFF	TGTGCCAGCAGGACCTACAGGTCTCCCGGGGAGCTGTTTTTT
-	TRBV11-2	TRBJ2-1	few	CASRRGTGDEQFF	TGTGCCAGCAGGAGAGGGACGGGAGATGAGCAGTTCTTC
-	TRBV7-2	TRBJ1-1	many	CASGESPMNTEAFF	TGTGCCAGCGGTGAGTCCCCAATGAACACTGAAGCTTTCTTT
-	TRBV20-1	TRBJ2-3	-	CSASSSVTDTQYF	TGCAGTGCTAGCAGTAGCGTGACAGATACGCAGTATTTT
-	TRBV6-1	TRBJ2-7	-	CASAEPKGDLNYEQYF	TGTGCCAGCGCCGAGCCAAAAGGGGATCTGAACTACGAGCAGTACTTC
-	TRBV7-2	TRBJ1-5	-	CASSRDNGNQPQHF	TGTGCCAGCAGCCGGGACAACGGGAATCAGCCCCAGCATTTT
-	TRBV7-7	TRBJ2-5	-	CASSFRRGVRETQYF	TGTGCCAGCAGCTTCCGGCGAGGGGTGCGAGAGACCCAGTACTTC
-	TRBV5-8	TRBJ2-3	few	CASSADLDTQYF	TGTGCCAGCAGCGCCGACTTAGATACGCAGTATTTT
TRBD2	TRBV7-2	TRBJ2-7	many	CASSSPGAGTSGASSYEQYF	TGTGCCAGCAGCTCGCCCGGAGCCGGGACTAGCGGGGCCAGCTCCTACGAGCAGTACTTC